This TCR beta chain was recorded in a study of T-cell reconstitution after alpha-beta-depleted transplantation in children. Study outcomes and limitations: Where alpha-beta T cells came from about two months after transplant was reportedly several hundred expanded graft clones. T-cell counts and diversity at one year following transplant were attributed mainly to newly produced T cells. Day-60 TCRbeta diversity that was high in some patients was derived from surviving recipient T cells and thymic progenitors.

This CDR3 region has 17 residues. The ends were cut back, 3 bases at V and 5 bases at J, with 20 bases in the middle. Preparation of the TCRbeta library involved a method that used unique molecular identifiers. TCRdb used MiXCR to reprocess the PCR reads, holding one entry per CDR3 protein. The sample carries about 980,000 distinct CDR3 sequences, around 30% recorded once. On this clonotype: Its specificity is unknown.

Sequenced material: PBMCs, mostly from graft donor cells, taken 360 days after TCRalphabeta/CD19-depleted stem cell transplant. The chain joins TRBV12-3 or TRBV12-4 to TRBJ1-5, with D unclear. This TCR was sampled from a boy in the first two years of life who had a stem cell transplant for SCID, so the T cells may come from the graft donor. The CDR3 nucleotides read TGTGCCAGCAGTTTCTCATTCCAGGTAGGGCCTGATCAGCCCCAGCATTTT. This gives the protein CASSFSFQVGPDQPQHF.